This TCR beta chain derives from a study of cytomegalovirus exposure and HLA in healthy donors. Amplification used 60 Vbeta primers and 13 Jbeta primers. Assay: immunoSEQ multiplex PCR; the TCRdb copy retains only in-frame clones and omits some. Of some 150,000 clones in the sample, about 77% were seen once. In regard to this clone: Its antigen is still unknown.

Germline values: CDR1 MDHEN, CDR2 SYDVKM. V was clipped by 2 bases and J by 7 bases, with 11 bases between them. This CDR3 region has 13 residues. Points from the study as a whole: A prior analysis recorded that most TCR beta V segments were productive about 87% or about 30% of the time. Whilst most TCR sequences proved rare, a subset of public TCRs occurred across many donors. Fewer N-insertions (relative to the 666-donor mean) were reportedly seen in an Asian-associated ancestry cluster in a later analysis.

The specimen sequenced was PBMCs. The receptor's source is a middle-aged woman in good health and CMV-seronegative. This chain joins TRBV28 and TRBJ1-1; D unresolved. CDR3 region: CASSLGRWVEAFF. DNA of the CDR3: TGTGCCAGCAGTTTAGGGAGATGGGTTGAAGCTTTCTTT.